A single sample is the source of the 27 T cell receptor beta chains below, sequenced in a study of blood T cell repertoires in COVID-19. Sequencing was performed with immunoSEQ multiplex PCR; in TCRdb, only in-frame clones are kept and a portion is missing. The sample lists about 470,000 clones, approximately 86% seen once, with about 0.7% in the top ten. Sequencing used PBMCs or T cells enriched from blood (not recorded which). These receptors were obtained from a woman between 18 and 30 years old who had recovered from COVID-19.

This clone occurred a few times. V is TRBV2 and J is TRBJ2-7; weak D call: TRBD1 (7 bases). This CDR3 is built from 13 residues. The germline gives CDR1 SNHLY, CDR2 FYNNEI. V lost 6 bases to trimming and J lost 3 bases, with 12 bases between them. Written as DNA, the CDR3 is TGTGCCAGCAGCGACAGGGAGGTCTACGAGCAGTACTTC. It translates to CASSDREVYEQYF.

The V gene is TRBV10-3, the J gene TRBJ2-7; 8 positions agree with TRBD1. V was clipped by 6 bases and J by 1 base; unmatched bases: 5. The CDR3 has 14 residues. Germline V gene data show CDR1 as ENHRY and CDR2 as SYGVKD. CDR3 protein: CAIRRTGSSYEQYF. The CDR3 DNA follows: TGTGCCATCAGGCGGACAGGGAGTTCCTACGAGCAGTACTTC.

This clone appeared once. V usage is TRBV4-1 and J usage is TRBJ1-2, with 7 nucleotides matching TRBD1. Germline CDR1 and CDR2: MGHRA and YSYEKL. V was pared by 4 bases and J by 5 bases, with 13 bases of the junction left unmatched. This CDR3 contains 16 residues. The CDR3 sequence is CASSPQRGDRPYGYTF. The CDR3 nucleotides read TGCGCCAGCAGCCCCCAAAGGGGGGACAGACCATATGGCTACACCTTC.

V usage is TRBV5-1 and J usage is TRBJ2-1, with 11 bases that match TRBD2. V dropped 2 bases and J dropped 6; count of bases not matched to a gene: 7. The CDR3 is made up of 16 amino acids. Germline V gives CDR1 SGHRS, CDR2 YFSETQ. CDR3 DNA: TGCGCCAGCAGCTTAACGGTGACTAGCGGGGCCAATGAGCAGTTCTTC. This encodes CASSLTVTSGANEQFF.

The chain employs TRBV5-4 and TRBJ2-1; 8 nucleotides align to TRBD2. The V segment lost 4 bases and the J segment 3 bases; nucleotides outside the gene matches: 9. CDR1 is SGHNT, CDR2 YYREEE, per germline (reference sequence). CDR3 length: 16 amino acids. CDR3 coding DNA: TGTGCCAGCAGCCCCCCGCAACGGGGGGGCTACAATGAGCAGTTCTTC. This codes for CASSPPQRGGYNEQFF. Full variable domain (outside the CDR3, taken from reference TRBV5-4 and TRBJ2-1): ETGVTQSPTHLIKTRGQQVTLRCSSQSGHNTVSWYQQALGQGPQFIFQYYREEENGRGNFPPRFSGLQFPNYSSELNVNALELDDSALYLCASSPPQRGGYNEQFFGPGTRLTVL.

V usage is TRBV2 and J usage is TRBJ1-2, with 9 bases identical to TRBD1. V shed 5 bases, J shed 4 bases, and the junction held 8 bases outside the gene matches. The CDR3 runs to 15 residues. CDR1 and CDR2 (germline): SNHLY, FYNNEI. This CDR3 reads CASSLTGTGSYGYTF. The DNA of the CDR3 is TGTGCCAGCAGTCTTACCGGGACAGGGAGCTATGGCTACACCTTC. The full variable domain, completed using reference TRBV2 and TRBJ1-2, is EPEVTQTPSHQVTQMGQEVILRCVPISNHLYFYWYRQILGQKVEFLVSFYNNEISEKSEIFDDQFSVERPDGSNFTLKIRSTKLEDSAMYFCASSLTGTGSYGYTFGSGTRLTVV.

This chain connects TRBV5-1 to TRBJ1-5, with D possibly being TRBD1 (6 bases). This CDR3 contains 18 residues. Germline CDR1 reads SGHRS; CDR2 reads YFSETQ. Trimming left V 0 bases short and J 0 bases short, with 16 bases between. CDR3 loop: CASSLDRVVVLSNQPQHF. The CDR3 DNA sequence: TGCGCCAGCAGCTTGGACAGGGTAGTGGTGCTTAGCAATCAGCCCCAGCATTTT.

The chain is built from TRBV6-5 and TRBJ1-1; the match to TRBD1 covers 8 bases. The V and J ends lost 7 bases and 3 bases, in that order; junction bases with no gene match: 7. Germline assignment: CDR1 MNHEY and CDR2 SVGAGI. CDR3 length equals 14 residues. The CDR3: CASNTGGLDTEAFF. CDR3 bases: TGTGCCAGCAATACAGGGGGGCTTGACACTGAAGCTTTCTTT.

This chain uses TRBV29-1 with TRBJ2-7; perhaps TRBD1 as D (6 bases). The CDR3 spans 14 residues. Germline V CDR1 and CDR2: SQVTM, ANQGSEA. V shed 5 bases and J shed 0 bases, with 14 bases lying between them. The CDR3 loop is CSVPRDTSSYEQYF. The CDR3 nucleotides read TGCAGCGTTCCTCGGGACACTTCCTCCTACGAGCAGTACTTC.

The chain joins TRBV2 to TRBJ1-5; 8 bases map to TRBD1. This CDR3 contains 15 residues. The J segment lost 5 bases and the V segment lost 5 bases, leaving 8 bases of the junction unmatched. Germline CDR1 reads SNHLY; CDR2 reads FYNNEI. The CDR3 DNA follows: TGTGCCAGCAGTTCAACAGGGGGGCAAGATCAGCCCCAGCATTTT. Translated: CASSSTGGQDQPQHF.

V gene TRBV6-5 combines with J gene TRBJ1-6, with 8 bases aligning to TRBD1. J was trimmed by 11 bases and V by 6 bases; bases with no gene match: 12. The CDR3 is 15 residues long. Germline loops: CDR1 MNHEY, CDR2 SVGAGI. For the CDR3, the DNA is TGTGCCAGCAGCTTCACTACAGGGGGAGTTGCACCCCTCCACTTT. It specifies CASSFTTGGVAPLHF.

CDR3 sequence reads: CAITGDTGELFF. The CDR3 nucleotides are TGTGCCATCACGGGGGATACCGGGGAGCTGTTTTTT. The chain joins TRBV10-3 to TRBJ2-2; D might be TRBD2 (6 bases). Deletions cut 7 bases from V and 5 bases from J, with 8 bases between. Germline assignment: CDR1 ENHRY and CDR2 SYGVKD. The CDR3 sequence is 12 residues long.

The rearrangement joins TRBV6-1 to TRBJ2-3; D unresolved. V dropped 3 bases and J dropped 10 bases, with 17 bases sitting between them. The CDR3 covers 14 residues. Germline V CDR1 and CDR2: MNHNS, SASEGT. DNA of the CDR3: TGTGCCAGCAGTGACGGTTGGGCGACCTCGGCGCAGTATTTT. It translates to CASSDGWATSAQYF.

The rearrangement joins TRBV4-1 to TRBJ1-2, with a weak D call TRBD1 (5 bases). Germline CDR1 is MGHRA and CDR2 is YSYEKL. Trimming removed 1 base at V and 7 bases at J, with 19 bases between. The CDR3 covers 16 residues. CDR3 sequence reads: CASSQAGEGSESGYTF. The CDR3 DNA reads TGCGCCAGCAGCCAAGCCGGGGAGGGGTCCGAGAGTGGCTACACCTTC.

J is TRBJ2-1 and V is TRBV28; D uncertain. This CDR3 spans 12 amino acids. The V gene's germline CDR1 is MDHEN and CDR2 SYDVKM. The ends were cut back, 4 bases at V and 9 bases at J, with 10 bases in the middle. In nucleotides, the CDR3 is TGTGCCAGCAGTTCCTACCTGATTGAGCAGTTCTTC. This codes for CASSSYLIEQFF.

The J gene is TRBJ2-2, the V gene TRBV5-6, with a weak D call TRBD1 (5 bases). Germline V gene data show CDR1 as SGHDT and CDR2 as YYEEEE. V lost 2 bases, J lost 7 bases, and 9 bases lay in between. This CDR3 is built from 13 residues. The CDR3 nucleotides read TGTGCCAGCAGCTTTCAGGGTGACGGGGAGCTGTTTTTT. Its protein product is CASSFQGDGELFF.

This clone was recorded once. The chain recombines TRBV4-1 with TRBJ1-1; D is unresolved. V was shortened by 4 bases and J by 7 bases, with 10 bases between the two germline ends. The CDR3 loop spans 12 amino acids. Per germline, CDR1 MGHRA and CDR2 YSYEKL. CDR3 coding DNA: TGCGCCAGCAGCCTACCGAGAGGTGAAGCTTTCTTT. Protein sequence: CASSLPRGEAFF.

The J gene is TRBJ2-1, the V gene TRBV11-2, with TRBD2 matching 7 bases. Germline-derived CDR1 and CDR2 are SGHAT and FQNNGV. J gave up 4 bases and V 5 bases, and 11 bases lay outside the gene matches. The CDR3 length is 16 residues. CDR3 residues: CASSRIGQGGYNEQFF. The DNA for the CDR3 is TGTGCCAGCAGCCGCATCGGTCAGGGAGGGTACAATGAGCAGTTCTTC.

The chain employs TRBV7-9 and TRBJ2-5, with D possibly being TRBD2 (5 bases). This CDR3 region has 16 residues. In germline, CDR1 is SEHNR, CDR2 FQNEAQ (reference sequence). V gave up 1 base and J gave up 1 base, with 13 bases separating them. CDR3 nucleotides: TGTGCCAGCAGCTTAGGGATATCCGGGATCCAAGAGACCCAGTACTTC. Translated: CASSLGISGIQETQYF.

This chain links TRBV18 with TRBJ1-2; D may be TRBD1 (5 bases). V gave up 3 bases and J gave up 6 bases, with 11 bases separating them. The CDR3 runs to 13 residues. Per the germline V gene, CDR1 is KGHSH and CDR2 is LQKENI. The CDR3 bases are TGTGCCAGCTCACCGGGGCAGGGTCATGGCTACACCTTC. This codes for CASSPGQGHGYTF.

V and J are TRBV28 and TRBJ2-7; no definite D call. With 5 bases removed from V and 4 bases from J, the gap between germline ends came to 21 bases. The CDR3 spans 16 residues. The germline V gene has CDR1 MDHEN and CDR2 SYDVKM. The CDR3 nucleotides are TGTGCCAGCAGTCCTTTCTTGACTGCGTTGGGTTACGAGCAGTACTTC. Its translation: CASSPFLTALGYEQYF. The full variable domain, with the rest looked up from reference TRBV28 and TRBJ2-7, is DVKVTQSSRYLVKRTGEKVFLECVQDMDHENMFWYRQDPGLGLRLIYFSYDVKMKEKGDIPEGYSVSREKKERFSLILESASTNQTSMYLCASSPFLTALGYEQYFGPGTRLTVT.

This chain connects TRBV10-3 to TRBJ1-5, with D uncertain. The CDR3 is 15 amino acids. Trimming removed 0 bases at V and 4 bases at J, with 10 bases between. CDR1 is ENHRY and CDR2 is SYGVKD in the germline V gene. Written as DNA, the CDR3 is TGTGCCATCAGTGAGTCCGGAACAGAGAATCAGCCCCAGCATTTT. This translates into CAISESGTENQPQHF.

This clone turned up a few times. The rearrangement links TRBV12-3 or TRBV12-4 to TRBJ1-2; a possible D gene is TRBD1 (5 bases). The V and J ends lost 6 bases and 3 bases respectively, with 11 bases between them. The CDR3 is made up of 13 amino acids. The CDR3, as DNA: TGTGCCAGCAGCCCCCCAGGGCACTATGGCTACACCTTC. Protein sequence: CASSPPGHYGYTF.

The chain recombines TRBV19 with TRBJ1-1, with unresolved D. V was cut by 4 bases and J by 2 bases, with 14 bases left in between. CDR1 and CDR2 from the germline V gene are LNHDA and SQIVND (reference sequence). The CDR3 contains 15 residues. CDR3 amino acids: CASSTGPGFNTEAFF. In DNA form, the CDR3 reads TGTGCCAGTAGTACAGGTCCGGGGTTTAACACTGAAGCTTTCTTT.

V is TRBV5-6 and J is TRBJ2-2; D ambiguous. Between the trimmed V and J ends, which lost 0 bases and 6 bases, there was a span of 9 bases. Germline V gene sequence: CDR1 SGHDT, CDR2 YYEEEE. CDR3 size: 14 residues. The CDR3 coding sequence is TGTGCCAGCAGCTTGGGCGAAGATTCCGGGGAGCTGTTTTTT. As protein: CASSLGEDSGELFF.

The J gene is TRBJ2-7, the V gene TRBV7-6, with D unresolved. The CDR3 contains 17 residues. Germline CDR1 reads SGHVS; CDR2 reads FNYEAQ. V dropped 1 base and J dropped 3 bases, with 19 bases sitting between them. The CDR3 here is CASSLGMSGSPIYEQYF. DNA for the CDR3: TGTGCCAGCAGCTTAGGAATGTCAGGCAGCCCGATCTACGAGCAGTACTTC.

The V call is TRBV6-6, the J call TRBJ2-3; TRBD2 aligns across 11 bases. Per germline, CDR1 MNHNY and CDR2 SVGAGI (reference sequence). This CDR3 spans 16 amino acids. V dropped 5 bases and J dropped 5; count of bases not matched to a gene: 9. The CDR3 loop reads CASSHPPGLAGDTQYF. The CDR3 DNA is TGTGCCAGCAGTCACCCCCCAGGACTAGCGGGAGATACGCAGTATTTT.